Listed here are 7 T cell receptor beta chains from one sample, sequenced in a study of early T cells in non-severe SARS-CoV-2 infection. One entry per CDR3 protein, called by TCRdb with MiXCR from the 5' RACE reads. The sample has approximately 64,000 distinct CDR3 sequences, more than 15% seen once. Here the sequenced sample was whole blood, taken at baseline. The receptors derive from an adult who was a healthcare worker with PCR-confirmed SARS-CoV-2 infection or an uninfected control (not recorded which).

The sample holds a few counts of this clonotype. The chain links TRBV13 to TRBJ2-2, with unresolved D. The CDR3 loop spans 12 amino acids. Looked up from germline, CDR1 is PRHDT and CDR2 is FYEKMQ (reference sequence). V was clipped by 5 bases and J by 7 bases, with 8 bases between them. The CDR3 here is CASSPRDGELFF. CDR3 sequence (DNA): TGTGCCAGCAGCCCGAGAGACGGGGAGCTGTTTTTT.

This clonotype is medium-sized within its sample. This chain uses TRBV27 with TRBJ2-7; 11 bases agree with TRBD2. The V gene end was trimmed by 2 bases and the J gene end by 0 bases; junction bases not matched to a gene: 0. The CDR3 totals 15 residues. In germline, CDR1 is MNHEY, CDR2 SMNVEV (reference sequence). The CDR3 spells CASSLTSGSSYEQYF. The CDR3 DNA reads TGTGCCAGCAGTTTAACTAGCGGGAGCTCCTACGAGCAGTACTTC.

This chain uses TRBV5-1 with TRBJ2-7; D might be TRBD1 or TRBD2, each matching 5 bases. The V gene's germline CDR1 is SGHRS and CDR2 YFSETQ. The V end lost 3 bases, the J end lost 10 bases, and 26 bases lay between the germline ends. This CDR3 comprises 16 residues. CDR3 nucleotides: TGCGCCAGCAGCTCTAGCATGCACCGGGACCCCGGACCTCAGTACTTC. Translation gives CASSSSMHRDPGPQYF. Full variable domain (missing parts from reference TRBV5-1 and TRBJ2-7): KAGVTQTPRYLIKTRGQQVTLSCSPISGHRSVSWYQQTPGQGLQFLFEYFSETQRNKGNFPGRFSGRQFSNSRSEMNVSTLELGDSALYLCASSSSMHRDPGPQYFGPGTRLTVT.

This CDR3 is CASSESLGQGSDTQYF. The CDR3 DNA reads TGTGCCAGCAGTGAATCGCTGGGACAGGGATCAGATACGCAGTATTTT. V is TRBV25-1 and J is TRBJ2-3; 9 nucleotides match TRBD1. From germline, CDR1 is MGHDK and CDR2 SYGVNS. V gave up 1 base and J gave up 4 bases; unmatched junction bases: 6. The CDR3 totals 16 residues.

This clonotype is a singleton in its sample. The genes are TRBV20-1 and TRBJ2-7; TRBD1 aligns across 7 bases. The trim removed 6 bases at V and 4 bases at J, leaving 12 bases unmatched. This CDR3 has 14 residues. Germline lookup yields CDR1 DFQATT and CDR2 SNEGSKA (reference sequence). The CDR3 DNA reads TGCAGTGCGGAAACAGGGGACACTATTTACGAGCAGTACTTC. Its translation: CSAETGDTIYEQYF.

The gene calls are TRBV11-2 and TRBJ2-1; D gene ambiguous. V shed 8 bases and J shed 9 bases, with 17 bases lying between them. Per the germline V gene, CDR1 is SGHAT and CDR2 is FQNNGV. The length of the CDR3 is 13 residues. CDR3 DNA: TGTGCCAGCGCTTATCACCAAGCAGGTGAGCAGTTCTTC. Translated, it gives CASAYHQAGEQFF.

This clonotype was observed a handful of times. V usage is TRBV12-3 or TRBV12-4 and J usage is TRBJ2-1; TRBD1 matches at 7 bases. The CDR3 is 16 amino acids. After removal of 4 bases from V and 0 bases from J, the junction contained 6 bases not matched to a gene. For the CDR3, the DNA is TGTGCCAGCAGTTCGACAGGGAGATCCTCCTACAATGAGCAGTTCTTC. Protein product: CASSSTGRSSYNEQFF.